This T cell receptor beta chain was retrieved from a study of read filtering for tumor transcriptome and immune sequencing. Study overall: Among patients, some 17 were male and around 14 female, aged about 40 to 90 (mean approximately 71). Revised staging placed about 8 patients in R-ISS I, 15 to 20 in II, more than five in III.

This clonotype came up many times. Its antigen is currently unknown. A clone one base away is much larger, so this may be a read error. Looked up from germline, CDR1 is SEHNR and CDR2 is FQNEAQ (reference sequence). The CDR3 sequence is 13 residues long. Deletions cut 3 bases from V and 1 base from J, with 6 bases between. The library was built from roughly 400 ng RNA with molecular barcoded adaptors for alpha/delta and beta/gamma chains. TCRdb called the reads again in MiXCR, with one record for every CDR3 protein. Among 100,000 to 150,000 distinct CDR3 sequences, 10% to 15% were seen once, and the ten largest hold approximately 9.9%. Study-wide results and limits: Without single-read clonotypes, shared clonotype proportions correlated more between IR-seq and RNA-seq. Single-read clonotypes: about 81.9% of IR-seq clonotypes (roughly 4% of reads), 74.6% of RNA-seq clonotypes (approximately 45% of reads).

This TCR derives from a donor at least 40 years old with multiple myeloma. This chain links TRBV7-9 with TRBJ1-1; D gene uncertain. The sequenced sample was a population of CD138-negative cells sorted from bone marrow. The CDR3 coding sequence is TGTGCCAGCAGCTTTTCAGGGAACACTGAAGCTTTCTTT. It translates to CASSFSGNTEAFF. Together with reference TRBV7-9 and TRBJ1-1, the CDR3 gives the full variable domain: DTGVSQNPRHKITKRGQNVTFRCDPISEHNRLYWYRQTLGQGPEFLTYFQNEAQLEKSRLLSDRFSAERPKGSFSTLEIQRTEQGDSAMYLCASSFSGNTEAFFGQGTRLTVV.